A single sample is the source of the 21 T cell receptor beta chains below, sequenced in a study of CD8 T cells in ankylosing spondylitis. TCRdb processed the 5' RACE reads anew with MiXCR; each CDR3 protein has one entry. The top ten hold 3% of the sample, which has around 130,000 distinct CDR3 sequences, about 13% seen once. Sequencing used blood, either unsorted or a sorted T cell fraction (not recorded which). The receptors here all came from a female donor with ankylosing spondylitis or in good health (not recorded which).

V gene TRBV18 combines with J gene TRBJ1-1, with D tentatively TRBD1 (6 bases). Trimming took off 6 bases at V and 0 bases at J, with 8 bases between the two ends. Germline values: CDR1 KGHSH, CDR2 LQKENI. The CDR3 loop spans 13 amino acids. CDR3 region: CASSDSLNTEAFF. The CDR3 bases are TGTGCCAGCTCGGACAGCCTGAACACTGAAGCTTTCTTT.

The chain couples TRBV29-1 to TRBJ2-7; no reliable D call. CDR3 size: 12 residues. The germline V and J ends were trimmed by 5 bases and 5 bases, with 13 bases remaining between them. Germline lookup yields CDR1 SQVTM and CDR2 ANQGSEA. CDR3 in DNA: TGCAGCGTTTCTGTCGGTGCGGACGAGCAGTACTTC. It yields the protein CSVSVGADEQYF.

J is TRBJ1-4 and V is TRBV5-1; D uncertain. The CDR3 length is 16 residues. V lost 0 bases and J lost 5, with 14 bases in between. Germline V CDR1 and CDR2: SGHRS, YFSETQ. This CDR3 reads CASSLEAGQLNEKLFF. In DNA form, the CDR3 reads TGCGCCAGCAGCTTGGAGGCGGGCCAGCTAAATGAAAAACTGTTTTTT.

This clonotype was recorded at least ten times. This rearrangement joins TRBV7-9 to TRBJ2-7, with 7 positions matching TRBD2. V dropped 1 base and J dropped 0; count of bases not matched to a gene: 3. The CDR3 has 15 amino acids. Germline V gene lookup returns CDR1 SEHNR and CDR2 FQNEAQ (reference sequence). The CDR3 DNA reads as TGTGCCAGCAGCTTAGGTTCGGGAGGCTCCTACGAGCAGTACTTC. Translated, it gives CASSLGSGGSYEQYF.

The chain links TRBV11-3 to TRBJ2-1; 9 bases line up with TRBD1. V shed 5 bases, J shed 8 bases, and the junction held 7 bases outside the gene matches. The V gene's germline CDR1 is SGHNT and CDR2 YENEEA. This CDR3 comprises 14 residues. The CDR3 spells CASSRGTGIDEQFF. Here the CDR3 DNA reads TGTGCCAGCAGCCGTGGGACAGGGATTGATGAGCAGTTCTTC.

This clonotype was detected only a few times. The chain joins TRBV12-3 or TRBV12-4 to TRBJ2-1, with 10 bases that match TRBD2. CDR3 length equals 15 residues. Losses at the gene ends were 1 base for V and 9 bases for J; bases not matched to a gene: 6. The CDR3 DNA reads TGTGCCAGCAGTTTAGTGAGCGGGGGGGTTTCTGAGCAGTTCTTC. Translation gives CASSLVSGGVSEQFF.

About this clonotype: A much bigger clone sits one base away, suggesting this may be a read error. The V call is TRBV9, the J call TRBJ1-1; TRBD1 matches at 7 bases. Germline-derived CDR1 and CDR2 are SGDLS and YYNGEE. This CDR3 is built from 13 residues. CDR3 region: CASSRDSYTAAFF. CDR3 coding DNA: TGTGCCAGCAGCCGGGACAGCTACACTGCAGCTTTCTTT.

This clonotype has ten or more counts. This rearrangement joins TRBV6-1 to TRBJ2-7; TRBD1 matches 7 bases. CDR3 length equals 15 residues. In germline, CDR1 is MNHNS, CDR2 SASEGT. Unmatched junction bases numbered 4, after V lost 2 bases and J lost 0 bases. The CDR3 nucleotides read TGTGCCAGCAGTGAAAGGGGACAGATCTCCTACGAGCAGTACTTC. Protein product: CASSERGQISYEQYF.

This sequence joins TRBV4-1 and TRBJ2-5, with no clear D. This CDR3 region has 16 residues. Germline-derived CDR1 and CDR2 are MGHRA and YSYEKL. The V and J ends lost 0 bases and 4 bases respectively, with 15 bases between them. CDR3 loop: CASSQDGLNLRETQYF. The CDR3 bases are TGCGCCAGCAGCCAAGATGGCCTGAACCTTCGAGAGACCCAGTACTTC.

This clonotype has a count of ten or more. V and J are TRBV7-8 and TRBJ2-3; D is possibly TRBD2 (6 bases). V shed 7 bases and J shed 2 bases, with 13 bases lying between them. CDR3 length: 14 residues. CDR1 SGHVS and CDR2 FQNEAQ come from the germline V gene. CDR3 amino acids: CASNRDSYTDTQYF. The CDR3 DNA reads TGTGCCAGCAACCGGGACTCGTACACAGATACGCAGTATTTT.

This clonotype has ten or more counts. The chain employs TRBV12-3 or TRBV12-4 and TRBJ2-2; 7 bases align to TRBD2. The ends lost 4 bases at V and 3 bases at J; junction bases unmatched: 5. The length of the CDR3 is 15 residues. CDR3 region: CASSSERGYTGELFF. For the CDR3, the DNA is TGTGCCAGCAGTTCGGAGCGGGGATACACCGGGGAGCTGTTTTTT.

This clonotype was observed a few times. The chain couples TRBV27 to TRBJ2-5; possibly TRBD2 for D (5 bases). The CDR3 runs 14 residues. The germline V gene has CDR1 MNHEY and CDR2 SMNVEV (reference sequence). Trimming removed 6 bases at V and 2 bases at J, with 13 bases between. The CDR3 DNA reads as TGTGCCAGCAGCCCCGGACTGACACAAGAGACCCAGTACTTC. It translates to CASSPGLTQETQYF.

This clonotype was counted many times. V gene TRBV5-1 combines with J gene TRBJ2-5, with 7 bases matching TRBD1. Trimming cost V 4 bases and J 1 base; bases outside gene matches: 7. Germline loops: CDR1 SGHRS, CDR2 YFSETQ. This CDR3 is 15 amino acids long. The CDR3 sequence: CASSPGQAFQETQYF. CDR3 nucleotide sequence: TGCGCCAGCAGCCCAGGACAGGCTTTCCAAGAGACCCAGTACTTC.

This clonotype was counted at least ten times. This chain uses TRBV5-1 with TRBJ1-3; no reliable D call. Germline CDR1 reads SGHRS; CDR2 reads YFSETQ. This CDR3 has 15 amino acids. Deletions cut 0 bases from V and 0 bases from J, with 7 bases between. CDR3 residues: CASSLASTSGNTIYF. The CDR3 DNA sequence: TGCGCCAGCAGCTTGGCCTCCACCTCTGGAAACACCATATATTTT.

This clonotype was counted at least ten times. The CDR3 nucleotides are TGTGCCAGCAGTTCAAAAAGGACGGGCTACGAGCAGTACTTC. Amino acids: CASSSKRTGYEQYF. The rearrangement links TRBV12-3 or TRBV12-4 to TRBJ2-7; no definite D call. V lost 4 bases and J lost 3, with 13 bases in between. The CDR3 totals 14 residues.

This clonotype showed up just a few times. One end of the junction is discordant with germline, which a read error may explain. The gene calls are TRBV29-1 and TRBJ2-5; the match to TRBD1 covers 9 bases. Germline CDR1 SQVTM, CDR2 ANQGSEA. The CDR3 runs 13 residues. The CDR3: CSGATGGREAQYF. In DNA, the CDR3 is TGCAGCGGTGCGACAGGGGGAAGAGAGGCCCAGTACTTC.

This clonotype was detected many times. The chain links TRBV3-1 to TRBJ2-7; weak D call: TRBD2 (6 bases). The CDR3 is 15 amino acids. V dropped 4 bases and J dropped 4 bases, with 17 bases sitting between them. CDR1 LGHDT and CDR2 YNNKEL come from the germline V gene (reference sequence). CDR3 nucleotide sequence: TGTGCCAGCAGCCCTGCGGGACCGAGACAATACGAGCAGTACTTC. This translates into CASSPAGPRQYEQYF.

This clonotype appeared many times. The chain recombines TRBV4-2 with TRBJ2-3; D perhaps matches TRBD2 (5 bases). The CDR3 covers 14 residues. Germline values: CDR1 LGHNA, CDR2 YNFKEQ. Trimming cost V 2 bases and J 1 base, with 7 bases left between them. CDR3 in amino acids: CASSQTGGTDTQYF. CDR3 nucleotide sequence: TGTGCCAGCAGCCAAACCGGGGGCACAGATACGCAGTATTTT.

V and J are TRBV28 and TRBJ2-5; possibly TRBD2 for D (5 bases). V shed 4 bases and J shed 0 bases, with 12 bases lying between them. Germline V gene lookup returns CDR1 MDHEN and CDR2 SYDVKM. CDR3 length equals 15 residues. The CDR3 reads CASSSTSGYQETQYF. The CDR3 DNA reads TGTGCCAGCAGTTCCACGTCGGGGTACCAAGAGACCCAGTACTTC.

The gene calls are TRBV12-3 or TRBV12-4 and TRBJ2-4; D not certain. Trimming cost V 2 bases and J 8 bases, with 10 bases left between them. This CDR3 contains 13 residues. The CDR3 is CASSLSGFDIQYF. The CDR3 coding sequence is TGTGCCAGCAGTTTATCTGGGTTCGACATTCAGTACTTC.

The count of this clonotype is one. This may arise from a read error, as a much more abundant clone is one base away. The CDR3 DNA sequence: TGCACCAGCAGCAACGGAGGTCTTGACTATGGCTACACCTTC. Translated: CTSSNGGLDYGYTF. The chain employs TRBV5-1 and TRBJ1-2; unclear D gene. The germline CDR1 and CDR2 sequences are SGHRS and YFSETQ. The CDR3 sequence is 14 residues long.